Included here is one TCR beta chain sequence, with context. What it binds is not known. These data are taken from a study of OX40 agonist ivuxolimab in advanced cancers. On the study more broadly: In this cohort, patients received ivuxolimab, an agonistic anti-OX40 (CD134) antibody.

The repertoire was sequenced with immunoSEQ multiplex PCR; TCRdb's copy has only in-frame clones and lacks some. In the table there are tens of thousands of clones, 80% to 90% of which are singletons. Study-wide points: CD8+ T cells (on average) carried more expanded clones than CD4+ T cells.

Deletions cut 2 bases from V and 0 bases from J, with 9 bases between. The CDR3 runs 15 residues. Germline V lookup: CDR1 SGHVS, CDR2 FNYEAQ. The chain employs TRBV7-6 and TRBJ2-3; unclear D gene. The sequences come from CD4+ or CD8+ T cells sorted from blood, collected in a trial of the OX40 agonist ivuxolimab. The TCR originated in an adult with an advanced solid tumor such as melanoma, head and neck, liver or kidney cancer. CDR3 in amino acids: CASSLQLSSTDTQYF. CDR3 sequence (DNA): TGTGCCAGCAGCTTACAACTGTCTAGCACAGATACGCAGTATTTT.